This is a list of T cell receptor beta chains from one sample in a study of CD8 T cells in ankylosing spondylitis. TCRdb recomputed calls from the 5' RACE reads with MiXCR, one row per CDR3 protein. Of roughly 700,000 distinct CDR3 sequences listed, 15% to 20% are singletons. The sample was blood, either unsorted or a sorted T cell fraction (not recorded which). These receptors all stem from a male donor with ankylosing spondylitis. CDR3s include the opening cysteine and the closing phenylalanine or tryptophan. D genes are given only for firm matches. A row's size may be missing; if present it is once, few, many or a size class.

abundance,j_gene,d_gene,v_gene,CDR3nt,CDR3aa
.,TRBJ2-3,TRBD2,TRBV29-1,TGCAGCGTTGAAGACCTAGCGGGGGGGCCGGGAGATACGCAGTATTTT,CSVEDLAGGPGDTQYF
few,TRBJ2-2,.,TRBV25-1,TGTGCCAGCAGTGTATTTACCGGGGAGCTGTTTTTT,CASSVFTGELFF
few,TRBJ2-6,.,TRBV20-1,TGCAGTGCAAAGACAGCAGGGGCCAACGTCCTGACTTTC,CSAKTAGANVLTF
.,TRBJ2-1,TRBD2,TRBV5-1,TGCGCCAGCAGCTTGGACCTAGCGGGCGGCGATGAGCAGTTCTTC,CASSLDLAGGDEQFF
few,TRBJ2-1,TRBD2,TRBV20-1,TGCAGTGCTATGGGACTAGCCGAGAGCTCCTACAATGAGCAGTTCTTC,CSAMGLAESSYNEQFF
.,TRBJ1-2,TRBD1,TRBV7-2,TGTGCCAGCAGCTCCGAAGGACAGGCGAGTGGCTACACCTTC,CASSSEGQASGYTF
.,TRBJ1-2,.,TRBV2,TGTGCCAGCAGAAGTTCGGGTGGCTGCACCTTC,CASRSSGGCTF
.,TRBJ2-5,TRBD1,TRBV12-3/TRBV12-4,TGTGCCAGCAGTCCCGCAGGGACAGCAAAAGAGACCCAGTACTTC,CASSPAGTAKETQYF
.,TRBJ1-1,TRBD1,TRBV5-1,TGCGCCAGCAGCTTGCCGCAGGGGGTTGGTTCGGGCACTGAAGCTTTCTTT,CASSLPQGVGSGTEAFF
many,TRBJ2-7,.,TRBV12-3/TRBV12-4,TGCGCCAGCAGCTTGGGGGGCGAGCAGTACTTC,CASSLGGEQYF
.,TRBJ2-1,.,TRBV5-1,TGCGCCAGCAGCCTACCGGGACGCGGAGCGACGAATGAGCAGTTCTTC,CASSLPGRGATNEQFF
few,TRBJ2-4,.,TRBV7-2,TGTGCCAGCAGCTTGCCACAGATAGCCAAAAACATTCAGTACTTC,CASSLPQIAKNIQYF
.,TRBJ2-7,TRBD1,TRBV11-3,TGTGCCAGCAGCTTAAAGGGGGCGAGCGAGCAGTACTTC,CASSLKGASEQYF
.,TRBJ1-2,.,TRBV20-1,TGCAGTGCCTCGGACTCTAACTATGGCTACACCTTC,CSASDSNYGYTF
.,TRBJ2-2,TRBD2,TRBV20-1,TGCAGTGCTAGCCCCGCGGGGGAGGCCGGGGAGCTGTTTTTT,CSASPAGEAGELFF
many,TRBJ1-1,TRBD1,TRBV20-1,TGCAGTGCTAGACAAGACCCGACAGGGCGCACTGAAGCTTTCTTT,CSARQDPTGRTEAFF
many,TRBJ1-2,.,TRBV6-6,TGTGCCAGCAGTCGACAGAGCGGCCATGGCTACACCTTC,CASSRQSGHGYTF
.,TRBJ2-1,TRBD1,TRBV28,TGTGCCAGCAGCCCCGGACAGGGCCTCCGGGAGCAGTTCTTC,CASSPGQGLREQFF
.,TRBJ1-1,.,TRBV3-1,TGTGCCAGCAGCGGGGACAACATGAACACTGAAGCTTTCTTT,CASSGDNMNTEAFF
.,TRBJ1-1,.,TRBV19,TGTGCCAGTAGTATGACAGGTTTGGGCACTGAAGCTTTCTTT,CASSMTGLGTEAFF
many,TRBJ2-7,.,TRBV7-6,TGTGCCAGCAGCTTTGGCAGGGGAGGAGAGCAGTACTTC,CASSFGRGGEQYF
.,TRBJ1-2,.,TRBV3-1,TGTGCCAGCAGCCCCAGGGTGGCCGGTGGCCATGGCTACACCTTC,CASSPRVAGGHGYTF
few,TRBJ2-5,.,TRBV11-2,TGTGCCAGCAGCTCGCGGGACAGAATTAGACAAGAGACCCAGTACTTC,CASSSRDRIRQETQYF
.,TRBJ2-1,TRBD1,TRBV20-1,TGCAGTGCTAGACAACAGGGGTCTCGATACAATGAGCAGTTCTTC,CSARQQGSRYNEQFF
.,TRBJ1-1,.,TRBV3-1,TGTGCCAGCAGCCAACTCAGTCGGGGTGTGGAGGCTTTCTTT,CASSQLSRGVEAFF
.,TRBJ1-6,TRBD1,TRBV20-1,TGCAGTGCCACCCCGGGACAGGGTTCTTCACCCCTCCACTTT,CSATPGQGSSPLHF
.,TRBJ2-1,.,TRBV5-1,TGCGCCAGCAGCCCCGCTCCGATGCACAATGAGCAGTTCTTC,CASSPAPMHNEQFF
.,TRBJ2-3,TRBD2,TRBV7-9,TGTGCCAGCAACCCCGGTCTAGCGGGAACTAGCACAGATACGCAGTATTTT,CASNPGLAGTSTDTQYF
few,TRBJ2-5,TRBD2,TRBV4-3,TGCGCCAGCAGCCAAGATTCCCTACTAGCGGGAGGAAGTGAGACCCAGTACTTC,CASSQDSLLAGGSETQYF
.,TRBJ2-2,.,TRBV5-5,TGTGCCAGCAGCTTGTTCCCCATTGGACGGAACACCGGGGAGCTGTTTTTT,CASSLFPIGRNTGELFF
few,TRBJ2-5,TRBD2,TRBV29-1,TGCAGCGCCGGGACTAGCGGGGCGGGCGAGACCCAGTACTTC,CSAGTSGAGETQYF
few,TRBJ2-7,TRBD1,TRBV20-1,TGCAGTGCTTCGGACAGGGCCGCCGAGCAGTACTTC,CSASDRAAEQYF
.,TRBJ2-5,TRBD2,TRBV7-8,TGTGCCAGCAGCGCAACCCTAGCGGGGGCCAACCAAGAGACCCAGTACTTC,CASSATLAGANQETQYF
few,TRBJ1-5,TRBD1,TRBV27,TGTGCCAGCAGTTGGAGACAGGGGGATCAGCCCCAGCATTTT,CASSWRQGDQPQHF
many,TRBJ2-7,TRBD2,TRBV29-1,TGCAGCGTTGATGGGCTAGCGGGAGCCTACGAGCAGTACTTC,CSVDGLAGAYEQYF
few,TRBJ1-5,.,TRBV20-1,TGCAGTGCTAGCCCGGGGATGCGAAATCAGCCCCAGCATTTT,CSASPGMRNQPQHF